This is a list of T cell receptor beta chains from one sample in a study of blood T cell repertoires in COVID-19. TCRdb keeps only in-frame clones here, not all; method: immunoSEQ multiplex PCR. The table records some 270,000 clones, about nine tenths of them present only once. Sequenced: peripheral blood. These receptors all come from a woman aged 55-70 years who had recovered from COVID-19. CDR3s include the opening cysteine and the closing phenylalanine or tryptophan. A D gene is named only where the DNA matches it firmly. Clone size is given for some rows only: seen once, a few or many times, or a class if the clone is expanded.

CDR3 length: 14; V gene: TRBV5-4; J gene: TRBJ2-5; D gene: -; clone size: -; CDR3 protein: CASSWAKKAETQYF; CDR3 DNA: TGTGCCAGCAGCTGGGCCAAAAAGGCGGAGACCCAGTACTTC
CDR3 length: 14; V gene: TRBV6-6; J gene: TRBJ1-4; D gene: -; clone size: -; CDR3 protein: CASSYQETNEKLFF; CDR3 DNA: TGTGCCAGCAGTTATCAGGAAACTAATGAAAAACTGTTTTTT
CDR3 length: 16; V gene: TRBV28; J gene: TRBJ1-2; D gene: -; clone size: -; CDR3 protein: CASSSSHGGRIYGYTF; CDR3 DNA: TGTGCCAGCAGTTCCTCCCATGGGGGCAGGATCTATGGCTACACCTTC
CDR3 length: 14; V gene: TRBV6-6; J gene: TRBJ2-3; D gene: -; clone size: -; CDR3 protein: CASTGWTIGDTQYF; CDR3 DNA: TGTGCCAGCACCGGATGGACTATCGGGGATACGCAGTATTTT
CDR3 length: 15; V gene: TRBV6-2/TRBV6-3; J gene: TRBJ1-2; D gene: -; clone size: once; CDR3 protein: CASSYKMTVVSGYTF; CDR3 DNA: TGTGCCAGCAGTTACAAAATGACTGTTGTCTCGGGCTACACCTTC
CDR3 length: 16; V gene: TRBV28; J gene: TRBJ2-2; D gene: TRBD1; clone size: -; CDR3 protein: CASRLGQGLNTGELFF; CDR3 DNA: TGTGCCAGCAGACTGGGACAGGGGTTGAACACCGGGGAGCTGTTTTTT
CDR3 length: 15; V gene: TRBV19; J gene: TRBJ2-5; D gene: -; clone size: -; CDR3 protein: CASSVEGTVMQTQYF; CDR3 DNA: TGTGCCAGTAGTGTGGAGGGGACTGTTATGCAGACCCAGTACTTC
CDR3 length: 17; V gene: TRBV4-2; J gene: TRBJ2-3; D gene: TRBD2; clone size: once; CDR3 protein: CASSQEALAGRADTQYF; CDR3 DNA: TGTGCCAGCAGCCAAGAGGCACTAGCGGGGAGGGCAGATACGCAGTATTTT
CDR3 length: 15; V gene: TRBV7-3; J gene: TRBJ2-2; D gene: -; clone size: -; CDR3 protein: CASSPDPSRAGELFF; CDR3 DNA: TGTGCCAGCAGCCCTGACCCCTCCAGGGCCGGGGAGCTGTTTTTT
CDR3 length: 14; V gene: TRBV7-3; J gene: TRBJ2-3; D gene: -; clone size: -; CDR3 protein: CASSLSAATDTQYF; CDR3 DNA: TGTGCCAGCAGCTTATCAGCGGCCACAGATACGCAGTATTTT
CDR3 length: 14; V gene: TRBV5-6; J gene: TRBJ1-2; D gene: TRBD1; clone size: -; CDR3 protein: CASSPGQGGGGYTF; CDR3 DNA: TGTGCCAGCAGCCCCGGACAGGGGGGAGGCGGCTACACCTTC
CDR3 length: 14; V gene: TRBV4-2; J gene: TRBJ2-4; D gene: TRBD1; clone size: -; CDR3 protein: CASSQVDRVNIQYF; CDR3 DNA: TGTGCCAGCAGCCAAGTAGACAGGGTAAACATTCAGTACTTC
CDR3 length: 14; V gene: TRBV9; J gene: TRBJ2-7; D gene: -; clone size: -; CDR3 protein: CASSEGGQTYEQYF; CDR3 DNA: TGTGCCAGCAGCGAGGGGGGACAGACGTACGAGCAGTACTTC
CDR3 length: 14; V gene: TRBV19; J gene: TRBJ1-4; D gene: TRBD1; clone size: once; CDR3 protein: CASSIPGQGEKLFF; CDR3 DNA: TGTGCCAGTAGTATCCCGGGACAGGGAGAAAAACTGTTTTTT
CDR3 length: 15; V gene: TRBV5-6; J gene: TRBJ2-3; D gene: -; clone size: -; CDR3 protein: CASSLKGLITDTQYF; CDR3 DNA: TGTGCCAGCAGCTTGAAAGGACTTATCACAGATACGCAGTATTTT
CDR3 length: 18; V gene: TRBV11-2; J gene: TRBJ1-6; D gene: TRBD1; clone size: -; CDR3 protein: CASSLVGGRGLDNSPLHF; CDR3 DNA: TGTGCCAGCAGCTTAGTTGGGGGTAGGGGGCTGGATAATTCACCCCTCCACTTT
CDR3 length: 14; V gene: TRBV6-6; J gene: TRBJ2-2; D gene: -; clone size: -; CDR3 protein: CASTGKENTGELFF; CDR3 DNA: TGTGCCAGCACAGGCAAAGAGAACACCGGGGAGCTGTTTTTT